This entry lists 23 T cell receptor beta chains sequenced from one sample in a study of T-cell reconstitution after alpha-beta-depleted transplantation in children. The TCRbeta library incorporated unique molecular identifiers. TCRdb re-analysed the PCR reads in MiXCR, keeping a single row per CDR3 protein. The profile shows 300,000 to 400,000 distinct CDR3 sequences, approximately 23% of them singletons. This specimen consisted of PBMCs, mostly from graft donor cells, obtained 180 days after TCRalphabeta/CD19-depleted stem cell transplant. These receptors were obtained from a male patient aged 10-17 years who had a stem cell transplant for acute lymphoblastic leukemia, so the T cells may come from the graft donor.

The table lists this clonotype with a few counts. V is TRBV5-1 and J is TRBJ2-3; TRBD2 agrees at 8 bases. The germline V gene has CDR1 SGHRS and CDR2 YFSETQ. This CDR3 comprises 12 residues. After removal of 2 bases from V and 12 bases from J, the junction contained 5 bases not matched to a gene. The CDR3 bases are TGCGCCAGCAGCTTAGCGGGAGCTGCTCAGTATTTT. It is translated as CASSLAGAAQYF.

This clonotype was seen more than once but under ten times. This chain joins TRBV10-3 and TRBJ1-2, with no clear D. Germline assignment: CDR1 ENHRY and CDR2 SYGVKD. The CDR3 sequence is 14 residues long. Trimming left V 7 bases short and J 1 base short, with 13 bases between. The CDR3 sequence: CAINHIQVNYGYTF. The CDR3 nucleotides are TGTGCCATCAATCACATCCAGGTTAACTATGGCTACACCTTC.

The gene calls are TRBV6-5 and TRBJ1-4; D is unclear. Per the germline V gene, CDR1 is MNHEY and CDR2 is SVGAGI. The CDR3 is made up of 13 amino acids. Trimming cost V 2 bases and J 8 bases, with 9 bases left between them. This CDR3 is CASSYMGEEKLFF. The CDR3 DNA sequence: TGTGCCAGCAGTTACATGGGTGAAGAAAAACTGTTTTTT.

This chain uses TRBV6-2 or TRBV6-3 with TRBJ2-3, with 9 bases lining up with TRBD1. Germline CDR1 is MNHEY and CDR2 is SVGEGT. After removal of 10 bases from V and 2 bases from J, the junction contained 10 bases not matched to a gene. The CDR3 spans 15 residues. The CDR3 sequence is CATVPRDRVTDTQYF. The CDR3 DNA sequence: TGTGCCACTGTACCCCGGGACAGGGTCACAGATACGCAGTATTTT.

This clonotype was seen a few times. This chain connects TRBV27 to TRBJ2-7, with D uncertain. Germline V gene lookup returns CDR1 MNHEY and CDR2 SMNVEV (reference sequence). The V end lost 3 bases, the J end lost 2 bases, and 11 bases lay between the germline ends. The CDR3 length is 14 residues. CDR3 region: CASSFGPSTYEQYF. CDR3 bases: TGTGCCAGCAGTTTCGGTCCAAGCACCTACGAGCAGTACTTC.

The chain employs TRBV9 and TRBJ2-7; no definite D call. The V end was cut by 0 bases, the J end by 7 bases, with 11 bases between. This CDR3 has 13 residues. Germline V gene data show CDR1 as SGDLS and CDR2 as YYNGEE. CDR3 in amino acids: CASSVVPAREQYF. CDR3 sequence (DNA): TGTGCCAGCAGCGTAGTCCCCGCGCGGGAGCAGTACTTC.

This clonotype was seen ten or more times. The chain joins TRBV2 to TRBJ1-1; perhaps TRBD1 as D (6 bases). The CDR3 runs 12 residues. CDR1 SNHLY and CDR2 FYNNEI come from the germline V gene. V shed 6 bases and J shed 5 bases, with 10 bases lying between them. CDR3 sequence: CASREQGTEAFF. The CDR3, as DNA: TGTGCCAGCAGAGAACAGGGAACTGAAGCTTTCTTT.

The chain joins TRBV29-1 to TRBJ1-1; no clear D gene. Trimming stripped 1 base from V and 4 bases from J, with 10 bases between. The CDR3 length is 13 residues. CDR1 and CDR2 from the germline V gene are SQVTM and ANQGSEA. Here the CDR3 reads CSVEVGAATEAFF. In DNA form, the CDR3 reads TGCAGCGTTGAAGTTGGCGCGGCCACTGAAGCTTTCTTT.

This clonotype was observed a handful of times. The V call is TRBV9, the J call TRBJ1-5; D unclear. The CDR3 covers 15 residues. Between the trimmed V and J ends, which lost 0 bases and 4 bases, there was a span of 11 bases. CDR1 SGDLS and CDR2 YYNGEE come from the germline V gene. Here the CDR3 DNA reads TGTGCCAGCAGCGTAGATGCAGGTTTGAATCAGCCCCAGCATTTT. This sequence encodes CASSVDAGLNQPQHF.

In regard to this clonotype: A junction end diverges from the germline sequence, so it may reflect a read error. This sequence joins TRBV20-1 and TRBJ1-4, with a weak D call TRBD1 (5 bases). This CDR3 spans 12 amino acids. Germline V gene data show CDR1 as DFQATT and CDR2 as SNEGSKA (reference sequence). CDR3: CSDRPGLEKLFF. CDR3 DNA sequence: TGCAGTGATAGACCGGGGCTCGAAAAACTGTTTTTT.

The chain is built from TRBV7-9 and TRBJ2-5; the match to TRBD2 covers 7 bases. Per the germline V gene, CDR1 is SEHNR and CDR2 is FQNEAQ (reference sequence). This CDR3 spans 14 amino acids. Trimming removed 8 bases from V and 4 bases from J; junction bases left unmatched: 10. For the CDR3, the DNA is TGTGCCAGCCGCCTTGGGACTACGATAGAGACCCAGTACTTC. This sequence encodes CASRLGTTIETQYF.

The chain combines TRBV27 with TRBJ2-5; D possibly corresponds to TRBD1 (5 bases). This CDR3 comprises 15 residues. CDR1 is MNHEY, CDR2 SMNVEV, per germline (reference sequence). Trimming shortened V by 2 bases and J by 5 bases, and 15 bases separated the two germline ends. The CDR3 region has the DNA TGTGCCAGCAGTTTAACTGGTGCAGGGCCGGAGACCCAGTACTTC. It specifies CASSLTGAGPETQYF.

This sequence joins TRBV5-6 and TRBJ1-1, with TRBD1 matching 7 bases. Germline V CDR1 and CDR2: SGHDT, YYEEEE. CDR3 length: 15 amino acids. V dropped 1 base and J dropped 8; count of bases not matched to a gene: 11. The CDR3 region is CASSLRRPQGREAFF. The DNA for the CDR3 is TGTGCCAGCAGCTTGCGGAGGCCACAGGGGAGGGAAGCTTTCTTT.

The chain has TRBV28 and TRBJ1-4; D may be TRBD1 (5 bases). Trimming left V 9 bases short and J 8 bases short, with 19 bases between. This CDR3 is built from 14 residues. Looked up from germline, CDR1 is MDHEN and CDR2 is SYDVKM. The CDR3 sequence is CASSDGGAREKLFF. CDR3 bases: TGTGCCAGTTCGGACGGAGGGGCCAGGGAAAAACTGTTTTTT.

This clonotype was recorded a few times. The J gene is TRBJ1-5, the V gene TRBV11-2, with a possible D match to TRBD1 (6 bases). CDR1 and CDR2 (germline): SGHAT, FQNNGV. The CDR3 is 17 amino acids. Trimming cost V 4 bases and J 2 bases, with 18 bases left between them. CDR3 nucleotides: TGTGCCAGCAGCTGGCGATTTACAGGGTCGGGCAATCAGCCCCAGCATTTT. Translating it yields CASSWRFTGSGNQPQHF.

The chain combines TRBV20-1 with TRBJ1-2; D gene ambiguous. The CDR3 loop spans 11 amino acids. Germline CDR1 DFQATT, CDR2 SNEGSKA (reference sequence). The ends were cut back, 3 bases at V and 8 bases at J, with 10 bases in the middle. The CDR3 protein is CSARDLGGYTF. The CDR3 region has the DNA TGCAGTGCTAGGGATTTGGGGGGCTACACCTTC.

The chain employs TRBV24-1 and TRBJ2-7; 9 bases are a match to TRBD1. Germline V gives CDR1 KGHDR, CDR2 SFDVKD. The ends lost 4 bases at V and 6 bases at J; junction bases unmatched: 12. CDR3 length: 16 amino acids. The CDR3 protein is CATSESLGTGSVEQYF. CDR3 in DNA: TGTGCCACCAGTGAGTCCCTCGGGACAGGGTCGGTCGAGCAGTACTTC.

The V and J genes are TRBV5-1 and TRBJ2-3; no firm D call. The ends were cut back, 1 base at V and 2 bases at J, with 8 bases in the middle. Germline lookup yields CDR1 SGHRS and CDR2 YFSETQ. The CDR3 runs to 14 residues. CDR3 bases: TGCGCCAGCAGCTTGTCCCTTTTCACAGATACGCAGTATTTT. Encoded protein: CASSLSLFTDTQYF.

This clonotype was observed a handful of times. The chain employs TRBV6-5 and TRBJ2-1, with a tentative D call TRBD2 (5 bases). The CDR3 loop spans 13 amino acids. V lost 0 bases and J lost 8, with 8 bases in between. CDR1 and CDR2 from the germline V gene are MNHEY and SVGAGI. The CDR3 reads CASSYSRVYEQFF. Here the CDR3 DNA reads TGTGCCAGCAGTTACTCGAGGGTCTATGAGCAGTTCTTC.

In DNA, the CDR3 is TGTGCCAGCAGCCTTACCTCTTCCCCAGAGGGGCAGACCCAGTACTTC. It is translated as CASSLTSSPEGQTQYF. V usage is TRBV9 and J usage is TRBJ2-5; D might be TRBD1 or TRBD2, each matching 5 bases. V was pared by 4 bases and J by 6 bases, with 22 bases between. The germline CDR1 and CDR2 sequences are SGDLS and YYNGEE. CDR3 length: 16 residues.

The chain employs TRBV20-1 and TRBJ2-1, with D possibly TRBD1 on 6 matching bases. V gave up 6 bases and J gave up 4 bases, with 19 bases separating them. The CDR3 consists of 15 residues. In germline, CDR1 is DFQATT, CDR2 SNEGSKA (reference sequence). CDR3 region: CSAPTRARGYNEQFF. In DNA form, the CDR3 reads TGCAGTGCCCCAACCCGGGCCAGGGGATACAATGAGCAGTTCTTC.

This chain links TRBV20-1 with TRBJ1-1; D is possibly TRBD1 (5 bases). Trimming stripped 6 bases from V and 7 bases from J, with 21 bases between. Germline V gene lookup returns CDR1 DFQATT and CDR2 SNEGSKA (reference sequence). CDR3 size: 14 residues. CDR3 coding DNA: TGCAGTGCAACCAGGTCCCGGGGGACGGATGAAGCTTTCTTT. This codes for CSATRSRGTDEAFF.

The sample holds a few counts of this clonotype. This chain connects TRBV7-6 to TRBJ2-2; D ambiguous. The CDR3 has 16 amino acids. V lost 2 bases and J lost 0, with 10 bases in between. Germline CDR1 SGHVS, CDR2 FNYEAQ. CDR3 residues: CASSLSYWSNTGELFF. As DNA, the CDR3 is TGTGCCAGCAGCTTATCCTATTGGTCGAACACCGGGGAGCTGTTTTTT.